This T cell receptor (beta chain) was captured in a study of memory CD4+ T cells and cytomegalovirus serostatus. The sort gate was single viable CD3+CD4+CD8-CD45RO+ cells for memory CD4+ T cells. Positive selection with CD4 microbeads enriched total CD4+ T cells. This clone was detected only once. Clones were read by immunoSEQ multiplex PCR, and TCRdb kept only the in-frame ones, dropping some. The sample has around 54,000 clones, roughly 80% seen once. The TCR sequence derives from an adult in good health and CMV-seronegative. The sequencing input was memory CD4+ T cells from blood.

The CDR3 DNA is TGTGCCAGCAGCCCGGACTCGTTCCAGGACGAGCAGTACTTC. This encodes CASSPDSFQDEQYF. The chain is built from TRBV5-4 and TRBJ2-7; D might be TRBD2 (5 bases). Trimming took 4 bases from V and 5 from J, leaving 16 bases between them. The length of the CDR3 is 14 residues. Germline CDR1 and CDR2: SGHNT and YYREEE (reference sequence).